Each of the 11 T cell receptor beta chains below was sequenced from the same sample in a study of T cell clones after liver transplantation. Only in-frame clones appear in the TCRdb table, and some are missing; sequencing was by immunoSEQ multiplex PCR. The data hold roughly 80,000 clones, with over 80% observed a single time. Sequenced here: CD4+ T cells from blood, sampled 45 to 46 months after liver transplant. Source of these receptors: a human patient who received a liver transplant. Some T cells may have come from the graft donor.

The rearrangement joins TRBV7-2 to TRBJ2-7; 9 nucleotides agree with TRBD2. Germline CDR1 is SGHTA and CDR2 is FQGNSA. Germline trimming cut 6 bases from V and 5 bases from J; bases unmatched to any gene: 5. The CDR3 totals 13 residues. This chain's CDR3 is CASSRGRAHEQYF. The CDR3 region has the DNA TGTGCCAGCAGTCGCGGGAGGGCCCACGAGCAGTACTTC.

The rearrangement links TRBV11-3 to TRBJ2-3; D is possibly TRBD2 (5 bases). Trimming removed 0 bases from V and 5 bases from J, with 6 bases in between. CDR1 and CDR2 from the germline V gene are SGHNT and YENEEA. This CDR3 has 13 residues. The CDR3 DNA is TGTGCCAGCAGCTTAGATGAGGGAGATACGCAGTATTTT. Translated: CASSLDEGDTQYF.

The V call is TRBV5-4, the J call TRBJ2-1; D may be TRBD2 (7 bases). The germline V gene encodes CDR1 SGHNT and CDR2 YYREEE (reference sequence). The CDR3 is 12 residues long. Trimming left V 8 bases short and J 8 bases short, with 14 bases between. CDR3 protein: CASRQGGDEQFF. In DNA form, the CDR3 reads TGTGCCAGTCGCCAAGGGGGGGATGAGCAGTTCTTC.

The V gene is TRBV5-4, the J gene TRBJ1-1; D uncertain. The CDR3 is 13 amino acids. V gave up 3 bases and J gave up 0 bases, with 6 bases separating them. Germline V gene sequence: CDR1 SGHNT, CDR2 YYREEE (reference sequence). The CDR3 bases are TGTGCCAGCAGCTCAAAAATGAACACTGAAGCTTTCTTT. Translation gives CASSSKMNTEAFF.

V is TRBV19 and J is TRBJ2-7; possibly TRBD1 for D (6 bases). Trimming left V 7 bases short and J 3 bases short, with 19 bases between. This CDR3 is 15 amino acids long. Germline lookup yields CDR1 LNHDA and CDR2 SQIVND (reference sequence). The CDR3 nucleotides are TGTGCCAGTACCCCGGACAGTTCAGGGGTCTACGAGCAGTACTTC. This encodes CASTPDSSGVYEQYF.

V and J are TRBV7-6 and TRBJ2-7; D may be TRBD1 (5 bases). CDR1 and CDR2 from the germline V gene are SGHVS and FNYEAQ. This CDR3 comprises 14 residues. The V gene lost 0 bases and the J gene lost 4 bases, with 10 bases spanning the gap. CDR3 sequence reads: CASSLATGRYEQYF. Written as DNA, the CDR3 is TGTGCCAGCAGCTTAGCCACAGGTCGTTACGAGCAGTACTTC.

The chain is built from TRBV6-5 and TRBJ1-5, with D unresolved. The CDR3 covers 13 residues. Trimming stripped 4 bases from V and 5 bases from J, with 9 bases between. Germline V gene data show CDR1 as MNHEY and CDR2 as SVGAGI. The CDR3 is CASSSLVDQPQHF. DNA for the CDR3: TGTGCCAGCAGTTCTCTGGTAGATCAGCCCCAGCATTTT.

This chain uses TRBV11-2 with TRBJ2-1; the match to TRBD2 covers 7 bases. Germline V lookup: CDR1 SGHAT, CDR2 FQNNGV. The CDR3 consists of 13 residues. Trimming cost V 4 bases and J 9 bases; bases outside gene matches: 6. This chain's CDR3 is CASSWRLASEQFF. The CDR3 DNA reads TGTGCCAGCAGCTGGCGACTAGCAAGTGAGCAGTTCTTC.

The rearrangement uses TRBV6-1 and TRBJ2-5; 7 bases align to TRBD1. J lost 1 base, V lost 5 bases, and 1 base had no gene match. In germline, CDR1 is MNHNS, CDR2 SASEGT. The CDR3 is 13 amino acids. In nucleotides, the CDR3 is TGTGCCAGCAGTTGGACAGGCCAAGAGACCCAGTACTTC. It translates to CASSWTGQETQYF.

To note about this clone: Other nucleotide sequences in the sample specify the same CDR3. The V gene is TRBV15, the J gene TRBJ1-5; unclear D gene. Trimming shortened V by 0 bases and J by 1 base, and 7 bases separated the two germline ends. In germline, CDR1 is LNHNV, CDR2 YYDKDF (reference sequence). The CDR3 sequence is 15 residues long. Written as DNA, the CDR3 is TGTGCCACCAGCAGAGATAGAGGAAGCAATCAGCCCCAGCATTTT. Its translation is CATSRDRGSNQPQHF.

The gene calls are TRBV28 and TRBJ1-4, with TRBD1 identical over 9 bases. The germline gives CDR1 MDHEN, CDR2 SYDVKM. The CDR3 spans 15 residues. The ends lost 2 bases at V and 2 bases at J; junction bases unmatched: 0. The CDR3 protein is CASSLDRGTNEKLFF. CDR3 DNA sequence: TGTGCCAGCAGTTTAGACAGGGGGACTAATGAAAAACTGTTTTTT.